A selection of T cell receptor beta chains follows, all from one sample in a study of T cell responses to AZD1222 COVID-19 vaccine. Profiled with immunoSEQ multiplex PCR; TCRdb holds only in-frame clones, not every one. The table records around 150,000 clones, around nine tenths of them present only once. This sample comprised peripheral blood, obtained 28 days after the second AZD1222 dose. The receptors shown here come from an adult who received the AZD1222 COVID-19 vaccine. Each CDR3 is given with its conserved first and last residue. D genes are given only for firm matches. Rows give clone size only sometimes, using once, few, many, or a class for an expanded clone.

CASSLSGSDTQYF | TGTGCCAGCAGCTTAAGCGGTTCAGATACGCAGTATTTT | once | TRBV7-9 | - | TRBJ2-3
CAFGNHEASPLHF | TGTGCCTTTGGGAACCACGAGGCTTCACCCCTCCACTTT | - | TRBV6-5 | - | TRBJ1-6
CASSEGGNQPQHF | TGTGCCAGCAGTGAGGGGGGGAATCAGCCCCAGCATTTT | - | TRBV6-1 | - | TRBJ1-5
CASSIGTQNEKLFF | TGTGCCAGCAGCATCGGGACTCAGAATGAAAAACTGTTTTTT | - | TRBV11-2 | - | TRBJ1-4
CASAPRLAGTDTQYF | TGTGCCAGCGCCCCCCGACTAGCGGGGACAGATACGCAGTATTTT | - | TRBV19 | TRBD2 | TRBJ2-3
CASSFDRGSSGNTIYF | TGCGCCAGCAGCTTCGACAGGGGCTCCTCTGGAAACACCATATATTTT | - | TRBV5-1 | TRBD1 | TRBJ1-3
CASSTGGTDYGYTF | TGTGCCAGCAGTACCGGAGGGACAGACTATGGCTACACCTTC | - | TRBV7-2 | TRBD1 | TRBJ1-2
CASIGRREQFF | TGTGCCAGTATTGGGCGTCGAGAGCAGTTCTTC | - | TRBV19 | - | TRBJ2-1
CAAGIGGNTIYF | TGTGCCGCCGGCATCGGCGGAAACACCATATATTTT | - | TRBV10-3 | - | TRBJ1-3
CASSYGDRVSYEQYF | TGTGCCAGCAGTTACGGGGACAGGGTCTCCTACGAGCAGTACTTC | - | TRBV6-5 | TRBD1 | TRBJ2-7
CASSLLTSGVLSTDTQYF | TGCGCCAGCAGCTTGCTCACTAGCGGGGTCCTTAGCACAGATACGCAGTATTTT | - | TRBV5-1 | TRBD2 | TRBJ2-3
CASSTRTSGSAALYEQYF | TGTGCCAGTAGTACCCGGACTAGCGGGAGTGCTGCCCTCTACGAGCAGTACTTC | - | TRBV19 | TRBD2 | TRBJ2-7
CASSESGTGSDYTF | TGTGCCAGCAGTGAAAGCGGGACAGGGTCTGACTACACCTTC | - | TRBV6-1 | TRBD1 | TRBJ1-2
CASGGSPLHF | TGTGCCAGCGGAGGATCACCCCTCCACTTT | - | TRBV2 | - | TRBJ1-6
CASSVEAGGAGELFF | TGTGCCAGCAGCGTAGAAGCGGGAGGGGCCGGGGAGCTGTTTTTT | - | TRBV9 | TRBD2 | TRBJ2-2